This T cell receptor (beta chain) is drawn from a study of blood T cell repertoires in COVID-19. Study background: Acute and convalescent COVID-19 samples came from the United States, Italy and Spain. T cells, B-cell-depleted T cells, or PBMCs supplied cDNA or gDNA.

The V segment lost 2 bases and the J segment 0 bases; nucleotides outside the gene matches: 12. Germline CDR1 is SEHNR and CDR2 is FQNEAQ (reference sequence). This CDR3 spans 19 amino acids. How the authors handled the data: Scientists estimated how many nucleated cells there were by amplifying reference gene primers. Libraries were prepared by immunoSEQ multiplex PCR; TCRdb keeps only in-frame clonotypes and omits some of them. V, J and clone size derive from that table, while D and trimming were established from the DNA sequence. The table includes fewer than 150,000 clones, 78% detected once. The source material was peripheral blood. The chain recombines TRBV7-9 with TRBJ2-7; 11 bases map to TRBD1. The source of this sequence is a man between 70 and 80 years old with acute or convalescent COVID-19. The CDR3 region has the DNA TGTGCCAGCAGCTTATCAGTGGGGACAGGGGGGTTCCACTCCTACGAGCAGTACTTC. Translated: CASSLSVGTGGFHSYEQYF.